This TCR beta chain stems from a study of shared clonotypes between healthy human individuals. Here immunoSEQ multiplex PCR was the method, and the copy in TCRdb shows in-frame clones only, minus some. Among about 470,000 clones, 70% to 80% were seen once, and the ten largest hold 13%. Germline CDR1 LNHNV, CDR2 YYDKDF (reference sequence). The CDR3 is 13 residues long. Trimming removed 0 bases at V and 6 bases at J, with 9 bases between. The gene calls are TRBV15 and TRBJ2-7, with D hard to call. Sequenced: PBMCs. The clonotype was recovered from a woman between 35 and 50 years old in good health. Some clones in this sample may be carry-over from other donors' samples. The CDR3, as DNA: TGTGCCACCAGCAGAGAGAGAATAAGCGAGCAGTACTTC. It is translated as CATSRERISEQYF.